These 26 T cell receptor beta chains came from one sample sequenced in a study of tumor and adjacent non-tumor tissue in lung cancer (dated 2018 in TCRdb). The library was prepared using multiplex PCR. The run used an Illumina HiSeq 2500. TCRbeta libraries were constructed through three rounds of nested PCR with primers (Table S4) according to protocols modified from ARM-PCR. TCRdb handled the public reads itself, with Q25 trimming in fastp and clone calling in MiXCR, and kept productive beta chains. Identical CDR3 proteins give one entry, which carries the most common genes and DNA. The sample table records 100,000 to 150,000 distinct CDR3 sequences; over 65% of these occur just once. 9.5% to 15% of the sample is in the top ten clones. RNA was extracted from bulk unsorted tissue and checked for quality with a NanoDrop ND-1000 and an Agilent 2100. The sequenced sample was lung tumor tissue. The receptors derive from a man aged 25 to 40 with non-small cell lung cancer.

As concerns this clonotype: A much larger clone lies one base from this, so it may be a read error. This chain joins TRBV20-1 and TRBJ2-4; D may be TRBD2 (5 bases). V lost 3 bases to trimming and J lost 7 bases, with 13 bases between them. Germline V gene lookup returns CDR1 DFQATT and CDR2 SNEGSKA (reference sequence). The CDR3 contains 13 residues. CDR3 nucleotides: TGCAGTGCTAGGCAGGAGGCGCAGAACATTCAGTACTTC. This codes for CSARQEAQNIQYF.

For this clonotype: With a much larger clone just one base away, this may be a read error. V usage is TRBV6-1 and J usage is TRBJ2-5; weak D call: TRBD1 (5 bases). CDR1 is MNHNS and CDR2 is SASEGT in the germline V gene. V was clipped by 10 bases and J by 3 bases, with 21 bases between them. The CDR3 extends over 15 amino acids. CDR3 residues: CAIGPGAYGEETQYF. The CDR3 DNA sequence: TGTGCCATCGGGCCTGGGGCTTATGGTGAAGAGACCCAGTACTTC.

CDR3 DNA: TGTGCCACCAGTGATCCCGGGACGGGTAGCTCCTACGAGCAGTTCTTC. This gives the protein CATSDPGTGSSYEQFF. The chain couples TRBV24-1 to TRBJ2-7; D is perhaps TRBD1 or TRBD2 (5 bases each). Gene TRBJ2-1 matches the end of the DNA better, so the J call may be wrong. The CDR3 runs to 16 residues. CDR1 and CDR2 (germline): KGHDR, SFDVKD.

The rearrangement links TRBV12-3 or TRBV12-4 to TRBJ2-7; no definite D call. V lost 2 bases, J lost 4 bases, and 9 bases lay in between. The CDR3 spans 13 residues. The CDR3 DNA sequence: TGTGCCAGCAGTTTACAAGGATTGTACGAGCAGTACTTC. Protein sequence: CASSLQGLYEQYF.

Regarding this clonotype: A much larger clonotype is one base distant, so this may be a read error. V gene TRBV20-1 combines with J gene TRBJ2-1; TRBD2 agrees at 8 bases. In germline, CDR1 is DFQATT, CDR2 SNEGSKA (reference sequence). The CDR3 consists of 15 residues. The ends lost 6 bases at V and 6 bases at J; junction bases unmatched: 13. Here the CDR3 DNA reads TGCAGTGCGACAACCGGGACTAGTCACCCCAATGAGCAGTTCTTC. It is translated as CSATTGTSHPNEQFF.

The chain couples TRBV29-1 to TRBJ1-2; TRBD1 matches at 7 bases. From germline, CDR1 is SQVTM and CDR2 ANQGSEA. V was clipped by 1 base and J by 8 bases; unmatched bases: 13. The CDR3 contains 15 residues. The DNA for the CDR3 is TGCAGCGTTGAAGTTGCAGGGGGGAGGTCTGGGGGCTACACCTTC. Its protein is CSVEVAGGRSGGYTF.

Turning to this clonotype: At one end the junction does not follow the germline gene, possibly because of a read error. V and J are TRBV20-1 and TRBJ2-5; 8 bases map to TRBD2. This CDR3 comprises 16 residues. Per the germline V gene, CDR1 is DFQATT and CDR2 is SNEGSKA (reference sequence). The CDR3 region is CNARDGVAGTQETQYF. The CDR3 DNA reads as TGCAATGCTAGAGATGGAGTAGCGGGGACCCAAGAGACCCAGTACTTC.

Concerning this clonotype itself: One end of the junction fails to match germline, which may point to a read error. This chain uses TRBV29-1 with TRBJ2-7; possibly TRBD2 for D (5 bases). The CDR3 sequence is 12 residues long. CDR1 is SQVTM and CDR2 is ANQGSEA in the germline V gene. This CDR3 is CSVSGNSHEQYF. The CDR3 bases are TGTAGCGTTTCCGGGAACTCCCACGAGCAGTACTTC.

The J gene is TRBJ2-7, the V gene TRBV4-1, with TRBD1 identical over 8 bases. Looked up from germline, CDR1 is MGHRA and CDR2 is YSYEKL. The CDR3 is 16 amino acids. In DNA, the CDR3 is TGCGCGGACAGCCAGGGACCTACAGGGGGGACCTACGAGCAGTACTTC. Its translation: CADSQGPTGGTYEQYF.

In this sample, this clonotype turned up many times. The chain couples TRBV20-1 to TRBJ1-1, with 8 bases matching TRBD1. The V segment lost 6 bases and the J segment 0 bases; nucleotides outside the gene matches: 3. In germline, CDR1 is DFQATT, CDR2 SNEGSKA (reference sequence). This CDR3 spans 13 amino acids. The CDR3 coding sequence is TGCAGTGCCGGGACAGGTATGAACACTGAAGCTTTCTTT. Translation gives CSAGTGMNTEAFF.

This chain uses TRBV6-5 with TRBJ1-1; tentatively, D is TRBD1 (5 bases). Germline assignment: CDR1 MNHEY and CDR2 SVGAGI. The V end lost 11 bases, the J end lost 1 base, and 14 bases lay between the germline ends. This CDR3 has 13 residues. The CDR3 sequence: CADSYGSNTEAFF. DNA for the CDR3: TGTGCCGACAGCTACGGATCGAACACTGAAGCTTTCTTT.

This chain joins TRBV18 and TRBJ2-1; possible D gene TRBD1, 5 bases. V was pared by 5 bases and J by 4 bases, with 12 bases between. This CDR3 contains 14 residues. Germline CDR1 and CDR2: KGHSH and LQKENI. In nucleotides, the CDR3 is TGTGCCAGCTCAACGGACATTAAATACAATGAGCAGTTCTTC. Residues: CASSTDIKYNEQFF. Together with reference TRBV18 and TRBJ2-1, the CDR3 gives the full variable domain: NAGVMQNPRHLVRRRGQEARLRCSPMKGHSHVYWYRQLPEEGLKFMVYLQKENIIDESGMPKERFSAEFPKEGPSILRIQQVVRGDSAAYFCASSTDIKYNEQFFGPGTRLTVL.

This clonotype showed up just a few times. V usage is TRBV5-4 and J usage is TRBJ2-5; 7 bases align to TRBD1. The V gene's germline CDR1 is SGHNT and CDR2 YYREEE (reference sequence). This CDR3 is 15 amino acids long. V dropped 1 base and J dropped 2; count of bases not matched to a gene: 5. CDR3 amino acids: CASSLRTGRQETQYF. The CDR3 DNA is TGTGCCAGCAGCTTGCGGACAGGACGACAAGAGACCCAGTACTTC.

About this clonotype itself: An end of the junction differs from the germline gene, which may be a read error. This rearrangement joins TRBV11-1 to TRBJ2-5, with 14 bases that match TRBD2. The CDR3 consists of 16 residues. Germline V gives CDR1 SGHAT, CDR2 FQDESV (reference sequence). CDR3 bases: TGTGTCAGCAGTCCGGGACTAGCGGGAGAGGGAGAGACCCAGTACTTT. Encoded protein: CVSSPGLAGEGETQYF. The entire variable domain, with the rest obtained from reference TRBV11-1 and TRBJ2-5, is as follows: EAEVAQSPRYKITEKSQAVAFWCDPISGHATLYWYRQILGQGPELLVQFQDESVVDDSQLPKDRFSAERLKGVDSTLKIQPAELGDSAMYLCVSSPGLAGEGETQYFGPGTRLLVL.

V gene TRBV12-3 or TRBV12-4 combines with J gene TRBJ1-1, with unresolved D. Deletions cut 1 base from V and 11 bases from J, with 11 bases between. The CDR3 contains 12 residues. The CDR3 DNA sequence: TGTGCCAGCAGTTTAGTCGAGGGTAATGCTTTCTTT. Encoded protein: CASSLVEGNAFF.

This clonotype was observed a few times. Being one base from a much bigger clone, this may be a read error. The chain couples TRBV4-2 to TRBJ2-3; D is possibly TRBD2 (5 bases). This CDR3 spans 13 amino acids. Germline lookup yields CDR1 LGHNA and CDR2 YNFKEQ. The CDR3 DNA sequence: TGTGCCAGCAGGTCACTAGTCTCAGATACGCGGTATTTT. It translates to CASRSLVSDTRYF.

A note on this clonotype: One junction end disagrees with the germline gene, perhaps due to a read error. V is TRBV20-1 and J is TRBJ2-3; possibly TRBD1 for D (5 bases). The CDR3 extends over 14 amino acids. Germline V lookup: CDR1 DFQATT, CDR2 SNEGSKA (reference sequence). The CDR3 nucleotides read TGCACTGCTCCCCCGACGCGGACAACAGATACGCAGTATTTT. Residues: CTAPPTRTTDTQYF.

As for this clonotype: A much larger clone sits a single nucleotide away, making a read error possible. It is likely a read error, because the conserved phenylalanine at the end of the CDR3 is missing. This chain links TRBV24-1 with TRBJ2-1; no definite D call. Germline V gene data show CDR1 as KGHDR and CDR2 as SFDVKD. The germline V and J ends were trimmed by 3 bases and 3 bases, with 2 bases remaining between them. The CDR3 loop spans 12 amino acids. The CDR3 protein is CATSDGYNEQFL. DNA of the CDR3: TGTGCCACCAGTGATGGCTACAATGAGCAGTTCCTC.

A remark on this clonotype: A much larger clonotype is one base distant, so this may be a read error. CDR3 nucleotide sequence: TGTGTCAGCAGGCCCACCTCGACTTGGGATACGCAGTATTTT. Amino acid sequence: CVSRPTSTWDTQYF. This chain connects TRBV6-2 or TRBV6-3 to TRBJ2-3; D call uncertain. Germline CDR1 and CDR2: MNHEY and SVGEGT. The CDR3 length is 14 residues.

In the case of this clonotype: It may be a read error: a sequence one base away is much more abundant. V and J are TRBV6-2 or TRBV6-3 and TRBJ2-5; 8 bases fit TRBD1. Looked up from germline, CDR1 is MNHEY and CDR2 is SVGEGT. The CDR3 spans 17 residues. J was trimmed by 4 bases and V by 6 bases; bases with no gene match: 16. The CDR3 protein is CASSRRQGIGIGETQYF. The CDR3 DNA is TGTGCCAGCAGCCGAAGACAGGGGATTGGTATTGGAGAGACCCAGTACTTC.

As concerns this clonotype: An end of the junction does not agree with germline; a read error may underlie this. The V gene is TRBV11-3, the J gene TRBJ1-1; the D gene is possibly TRBD1 (5 bases). This CDR3 comprises 13 residues. CDR1 SGHNT and CDR2 YENEEA come from the germline V gene. CDR3 loop: CTSSLAMGGEAFF. The CDR3 region has the DNA TGTACCAGCAGCTTAGCGATGGGGGGAGAAGCTTTCTTT.

The gene calls are TRBV30 and TRBJ2-7; the D gene is possibly TRBD1 (6 bases). The CDR3 length is 13 residues. Trimming left V 2 bases short and J 2 bases short, with 10 bases between. Germline V lookup: CDR1 GTSNPN, CDR2 SVGIG (reference sequence). DNA for the CDR3: TGTGCCTGGAGTAGGGGGTCCACCTACGAGCAGTACTTC. This gives the protein CAWSRGSTYEQYF.

The chain has TRBV11-2 and TRBJ2-3; the D gene is possibly TRBD2 (5 bases). Trimming took 1 base from V and 2 from J, leaving 13 bases between them. Per the germline V gene, CDR1 is SGHAT and CDR2 is FQNNGV. The CDR3 is 16 amino acids. In nucleotides, the CDR3 is TGTGCCAGCAGCTTAGCCATCGGGGTTGCCACAGATACGCAGTATTTT. It yields the protein CASSLAIGVATDTQYF.

On this clonotype: Its ends do not fully match the called genes, so a read error is possible. The V and J genes are TRBV6-2 or TRBV6-3 and TRBJ1-6, with 7 bases fitting TRBD1. The CDR3 spans 14 residues. Germline V gene data show CDR1 as MNHEY and CDR2 as SVGEGT. CDR3 bases: TGTGCCAGCAGACCAGGGGGGTGGAATTCACCCCTCCGCTTT. Protein: CASRPGGWNSPLRF.

The chain employs TRBV24-1 and TRBJ2-3; perhaps D is TRBD1 or TRBD2 (5 bases each). Germline values: CDR1 KGHDR, CDR2 SFDVKD. CDR3 length: 16 residues. The V gene lost 3 bases and the J gene lost 2 bases, with 14 bases spanning the gap. For the CDR3, the DNA is TGTGCCACCAGTGATCCCTCCCGGGACGACACAGATACGCAGTATTTT. Amino acids: CATSDPSRDDTDTQYF.

The J gene is TRBJ1-1, the V gene TRBV11-1; possible D gene TRBD1, 6 bases. Germline loops: CDR1 SGHAT, CDR2 FQDESV (reference sequence). This CDR3 comprises 14 residues. V lost 4 bases and J lost 5, with 14 bases in between. The CDR3 DNA follows: TGTGCCAGCAGCTGGACAGTTGTGAGAACTGAAGCTTTCTTT. Protein product: CASSWTVVRTEAFF.